The sequence of this TCR beta chain was determined in a study of shared clonotypes between healthy human individuals. Germline-derived CDR1 and CDR2 are SGHVS and FQNEAQ. The CDR3 is 15 residues long. V shed 5 bases and J 5 bases; nucleotides not matched to a gene: 10. This clone was counted a single time. Genomic DNA of each subset was evenly split across several immunoSEQ plates. The repertoire was sequenced with immunoSEQ multiplex PCR; TCRdb's copy has only in-frame clones and lacks some. The sample carries 850,000 to 1,200,000 clones, more than 60% recorded once. The clonotype originates from a young man in good health. The sequencing sample was made of memory CD4+ T cells sorted from blood. Subset here: CD45RA-negative fraction. The chain has TRBV7-8 and TRBJ2-5, with 8 bases aligning to TRBD2. This chain's CDR3 is CASSGRTSPRETQYF. In nucleotides, the CDR3 is TGTGCCAGCAGCGGGCGGACTAGCCCGCGCGAGACCCAGTACTTC.